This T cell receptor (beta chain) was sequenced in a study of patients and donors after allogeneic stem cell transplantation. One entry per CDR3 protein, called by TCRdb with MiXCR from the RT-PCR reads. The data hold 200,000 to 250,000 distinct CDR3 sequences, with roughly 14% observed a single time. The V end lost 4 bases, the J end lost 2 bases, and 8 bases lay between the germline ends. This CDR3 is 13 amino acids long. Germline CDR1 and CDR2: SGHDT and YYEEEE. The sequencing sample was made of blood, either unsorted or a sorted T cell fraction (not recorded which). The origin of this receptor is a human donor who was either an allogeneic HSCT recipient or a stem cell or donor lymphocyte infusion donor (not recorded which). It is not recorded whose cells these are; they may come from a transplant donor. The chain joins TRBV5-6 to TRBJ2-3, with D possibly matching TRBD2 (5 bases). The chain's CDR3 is CASSEGLTDTQYF. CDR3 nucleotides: TGTGCCAGCAGCGAGGGTCTCACAGATACGCAGTATTTT.